One sample yielded the 26 T cell receptor beta chains listed below, sequenced in a study of shared clonotypes between healthy human individuals. Clones were sequenced by immunoSEQ multiplex PCR, and TCRdb holds only the in-frame ones, with some missing. The sample includes millions of clones, about 94% of them seen just once. CD45RO-negative, CCR7-selected cells formed the naive CD8 fraction, which excluded terminally differentiated effector memory CD45RA+ cells. The sample was naive CD8+ T cells sorted from blood. The receptor source for this set is a man in his late teens or twenties in good health.

The chain carries TRBV2 and TRBJ2-2; D might be TRBD1 or TRBD2, each matching 5 bases. V lost 4 bases to trimming and J lost 2 bases, with 11 bases between them. Germline V gene lookup returns CDR1 SNHLY and CDR2 FYNNEI. This CDR3 contains 15 residues. The CDR3 region is CASSVLRDNTGELFF. The CDR3 DNA is TGTGCCAGCAGTGTCCTACGGGACAACACCGGGGAGCTGTTTTTT.

A remark on this clone: Compared with germline, one end of the junction differs, possibly owing to a read error. The chain has TRBV30 and TRBJ2-5; 11 bases are shared with TRBD2. Germline-derived CDR1 and CDR2 are GTSNPN and SVGIG (reference sequence). This CDR3 is 11 amino acids long. CDR3 coding DNA: TGTGCCTGGAGCCTAGCGGGAGGCATGAACTTC. This translates into CAWSLAGGMNF.

CDR3 protein: CASSSRQGSTEAFF. In nucleotides, the CDR3 is TGTGCCAGCAGCTCAAGACAGGGGAGCACTGAAGCTTTCTTT. This chain joins TRBV7-6 and TRBJ1-1; the match to TRBD1 covers 8 bases. The CDR3 consists of 14 residues. Trimming took 4 bases from V and 4 from J; bases not matched to a gene: 5. Germline-derived CDR1 and CDR2 are SGHVS and FNYEAQ.

The chain joins TRBV30 to TRBJ2-6, with a weak D call TRBD2 (6 bases). Looked up from germline, CDR1 is GTSNPN and CDR2 is SVGIG (reference sequence). This CDR3 has 17 residues. V lost 0 bases and J 0 bases, leaving 12 bases between the germline ends. Here the CDR3 DNA reads TGTGCCTGGAGTGTAGGGGACTTGTTCTCTGGGGCCAACGTCCTGACTTTC. Translated: CAWSVGDLFSGANVLTF.

The chain couples TRBV6-7 to TRBJ2-3, with no clear D. TRBV6-7 is an open reading frame, and its role is uncertain. The CDR3 has 15 amino acids. V dropped 10 bases and J dropped 1 base, with 18 bases sitting between them. CDR3 in amino acids: CAIFSANGGTDTQYF. The CDR3, as DNA: TGTGCCATCTTCTCGGCTAACGGAGGCACAGATACGCAGTATTTT.

As regards this clone: This CDR3 is also generated by other DNA sequences in the sample. Here the CDR3 DNA reads TGTGCCAGCAGTTACTCGGACAGGGGTTACGAGCAGTACTTC. It specifies CASSYSDRGYEQYF. The V call is TRBV6-5, the J call TRBJ2-7; 9 nucleotides match TRBD1. The CDR3 extends over 14 amino acids. Germline V gives CDR1 MNHEY, CDR2 SVGAGI. V was clipped by 0 bases and J by 4 bases; unmatched bases: 1.

As for this clone: This same CDR3 is encoded by further DNA sequences in the sample. The chain recombines TRBV5-6 with TRBJ1-3; D is unresolved. The CDR3 spans 14 residues. Trimming removed 0 bases at V and 1 base at J, with 5 bases between. The V gene's germline CDR1 is SGHDT and CDR2 YYEEEE. CDR3 sequence: CASSLGDSGNTIYF. Here the CDR3 DNA reads TGTGCCAGCAGCTTGGGGGATTCTGGAAACACCATATATTTT.

The chain couples TRBV7-9 to TRBJ2-3, with no clear D. With 5 bases removed from V and 0 bases from J, the gap between germline ends came to 15 bases. The germline V gene encodes CDR1 SEHNR and CDR2 FQNEAQ (reference sequence). This CDR3 region has 16 residues. As DNA, the CDR3 is TGTGCCAGCAGCCCCCCCAGCCCTCGTAGCACAGATACGCAGTATTTT. Translating gives CASSPPSPRSTDTQYF.

The J gene is TRBJ1-3, the V gene TRBV7-9, with D tentatively TRBD1 (5 bases). V was clipped by 8 bases and J by 4 bases, with 9 bases between them. The CDR3 runs 12 residues. Germline-derived CDR1 and CDR2 are SEHNR and FQNEAQ (reference sequence). The CDR3 is CASAQGGNTIYF. In DNA, the CDR3 is TGTGCCAGCGCCCAGGGAGGAAACACCATATATTTT.

This chain links TRBV23-1 with TRBJ2-3; TRBD2 might be the D (5 bases). TRBV23-1 is an open reading frame, and its role is uncertain. V was shortened by 6 bases and J by 3 bases, with 13 bases between the two germline ends. There are 14 residues in the CDR3. The CDR3 here is CASSEGVDTDTQYF. The CDR3 coding sequence is TGCGCCAGCAGCGAGGGAGTTGATACAGATACGCAGTATTTT.

As to this clone: This CDR3 is also generated by other DNA sequences in the sample. V is TRBV6-5 and J is TRBJ2-7; D possibly corresponds to TRBD2 (5 bases). V was trimmed by 7 bases and J by 1 base, leaving 8 bases between them. Germline V gene lookup returns CDR1 MNHEY and CDR2 SVGAGI. The CDR3 extends over 12 amino acids. CDR3 sequence reads: CASTGDSYEQYF. The CDR3 DNA follows: TGTGCCAGCACCGGGGATTCCTACGAGCAGTACTTC.

The V and J genes are TRBV6-1 and TRBJ1-1, with D tentatively TRBD1 (5 bases). This CDR3 has 16 residues. The germline V gene has CDR1 MNHNS and CDR2 SASEGT. The germline V and J ends were trimmed by 2 bases and 1 base, with 14 bases remaining between them. The CDR3 DNA reads TGTGCCAGCAGTGAATTCAGGGAGGCGGGGAACACTGAAGCTTTCTTT. Translated, it gives CASSEFREAGNTEAFF.

The chain recombines TRBV11-2 with TRBJ2-7, with D perhaps being TRBD1 or TRBD2 (5 bases each). This CDR3 has 11 amino acids. V lost 5 bases to trimming and J lost 5 bases, with 7 bases between them. Per germline, CDR1 SGHAT and CDR2 FQNNGV. The CDR3 DNA follows: TGTGCCAGCAGCCGGGGACACGAGCAGTACTTC. Its translation is CASSRGHEQYF.

The chain combines TRBV28 with TRBJ2-3, with a tentative D call TRBD1 (6 bases). CDR3 length: 15 residues. CDR1 and CDR2 from the germline V gene are MDHEN and SYDVKM. Trimming removed 4 bases at V and 2 bases at J, with 13 bases between. CDR3 coding DNA: TGTGCCAGCAGTTCTGACAGGATACTCACAGATACGCAGTATTTT. This encodes CASSSDRILTDTQYF.

The chain carries TRBV27 and TRBJ2-5; TRBD2 matches 14 bases. CDR1 is MNHEY, CDR2 SMNVEV, per germline (reference sequence). V shed 5 bases, J shed 0 bases, and the junction held 2 bases outside the gene matches. The CDR3 has 16 residues. The CDR3 sequence is CASSPTSGRDQETQYF. In DNA form, the CDR3 reads TGTGCCAGCAGTCCGACTAGCGGGAGGGACCAAGAGACCCAGTACTTC.

This clone was observed a single time. DNA of the CDR3: TGTGCCAGCAGCGTAGGGACAGGGGGCGCCGGCAATCAGCCCCAGCATTTT. This codes for CASSVGTGGAGNQPQHF. The V and J genes are TRBV9 and TRBJ1-5, with 11 bases that match TRBD1. The ends lost 0 bases at V and 2 bases at J; junction bases unmatched: 4. CDR3 length: 17 amino acids. The germline V gene has CDR1 SGDLS and CDR2 YYNGEE.

The table lists this clone with a count of one. The chain is built from TRBV30 and TRBJ1-2; D remains ambiguous. V was clipped by 0 bases and J by 6 bases, with 20 bases between them. Germline loops: CDR1 GTSNPN, CDR2 SVGIG (reference sequence). This CDR3 spans 16 amino acids. In nucleotides, the CDR3 is TGTGCCTGGAGTGTGGGAGTATCGTTGGGGAATGATGGCTACACCTTC. Translating gives CAWSVGVSLGNDGYTF.

The chain links TRBV14 to TRBJ1-1; D unresolved. Germline CDR1 SGHDN, CDR2 FVKESK. V was trimmed by 0 bases and J by 1 base, leaving 12 bases between them. CDR3 length equals 16 residues. CDR3 DNA sequence: TGTGCCAGCAGCCAAGATCTTCTGGGCTGGAACACTGAAGCTTTCTTT. As protein: CASSQDLLGWNTEAFF.

The gene calls are TRBV7-9 and TRBJ2-1; possibly TRBD2 for D (6 bases). In germline, CDR1 is SEHNR, CDR2 FQNEAQ (reference sequence). This CDR3 contains 15 residues. Deletions cut 5 bases from V and 6 bases from J, with 17 bases between. The CDR3 here is CASSPLGSGGNEQFF. CDR3 nucleotides: TGTGCCAGCAGCCCACTTGGTAGCGGAGGCAATGAGCAGTTCTTC.

The chain combines TRBV27 with TRBJ2-3; 7 bases are a match to TRBD2. The V and J ends lost 7 bases and 6 bases, in that order; junction bases with no gene match: 13. Germline values: CDR1 MNHEY, CDR2 SMNVEV (reference sequence). This CDR3 has 15 amino acids. CDR3 in DNA: TGTGCCAGCACCCCGTGGCGGGGGTCGGCCGATACGCAGTATTTT. Its protein product is CASTPWRGSADTQYF.

This clone has only one observation. The chain recombines TRBV2 with TRBJ1-5; the D gene is possibly TRBD1 (6 bases). The germline CDR1 and CDR2 sequences are SNHLY and FYNNEI. V lost 0 bases, J lost 5 bases, and 14 bases lay in between. CDR3 length: 16 amino acids. CDR3 bases: TGTGCCAGCAGTGAAGCGCGAACAGGGCGGTATCAGCCCCAGCATTTT. It yields the protein CASSEARTGRYQPQHF.

V usage is TRBV30 and J usage is TRBJ1-1; D not certain. The CDR3 consists of 12 residues. CDR1 is GTSNPN and CDR2 is SVGIG in the germline V gene (reference sequence). Trimming took off 7 bases at V and 3 bases at J, with 12 bases between the two ends. For the CDR3, the DNA is TGTGCCTTGAACGTTGGGGACACTGAAGCTTTCTTT. It is translated as CALNVGDTEAFF. The full variable domain, its missing parts supplied by reference TRBV30 and TRBJ1-1, is SQTIHQWPATLVQPVGSPLSLECTVEGTSNPNLYWYRQAAGRGLQLLFYSVGIGQISSEVPQNLSASRPQDRQFILSSKKLLLSDSGFYLCALNVGDTEAFFGQGTRLTVV.

J is TRBJ2-1 and V is TRBV10-1; 8 bases match TRBD2. The CDR3 length is 14 residues. Germline V gene lookup returns CDR1 WNHNN and CDR2 SYGVQD (reference sequence). V was clipped by 3 bases and J by 7 bases; unmatched bases: 5. The CDR3 coding sequence is TGCGCCAGCAGTGACACGGGAGGGCCGAATGAGCAGTTCTTC. Protein: CASSDTGGPNEQFF.

J is TRBJ1-2 and V is TRBV27, with a tentative D call TRBD1 (5 bases). This CDR3 has 19 residues. Looked up from germline, CDR1 is MNHEY and CDR2 is SMNVEV (reference sequence). V was clipped by 6 bases and J by 0 bases, with 26 bases between them. The chain's CDR3 is CASSMTGAGTDLANYGYTF. The CDR3 coding sequence is TGTGCCAGCAGCATGACTGGGGCTGGGACCGACCTAGCTAACTATGGCTACACCTTC.

The chain has TRBV30 and TRBJ2-7; no firm D call. In germline, CDR1 is GTSNPN, CDR2 SVGIG (reference sequence). The V end was cut by 5 bases, the J end by 5 bases, with 7 bases between. This CDR3 comprises 10 residues. The CDR3 nucleotides are TGTGCCTGGGGGATCAACGAGCAGTACTTC. Residues: CAWGINEQYF.

In DNA, the CDR3 is TGTGCCAGCAGCCAAGATTTAAACGGGTACGAGCAGTACTTC. Its translation is CASSQDLNGYEQYF. The genes are TRBV14 and TRBJ2-7; D uncertain. Trimming removed 0 bases from V and 4 bases from J, with 10 bases in between. Germline lookup yields CDR1 SGHDN and CDR2 FVKESK. CDR3 length: 14 amino acids.